The entry that follows covers one TCR beta chain sequence. The antigen is unknown. Before any sequencing was done, the ViraFEST assay used viral peptide pools to expand antigen-specific CD4+ T cells. At the end of 9 to 11 days of culture, CD4+ T cells were isolated. Confirmation by PCR established that the person had SARS-CoV-2 infection between March and December 2020. V gave up 6 bases and J gave up 0 bases, with 14 bases separating them. This CDR3 contains 15 residues. Germline-derived CDR1 and CDR2 are SGDLS and YYNGEE. The entry originates in a study of vaccination effects on CD4 cells after COVID-19. Study-wide background: Convalescent patients (n = two) were sampled 16 days and one week prevaccination.

Whole-study results and caveats: Convalescent patients were scarce in the study, and it lacked early post-infection timepoints.

Here immunoSEQ multiplex PCR was the method, and the copy in TCRdb shows in-frame clones only, minus some. Here the sample spans about 27,000 clones, around 82% being singletons. The V and J genes are TRBV9 and TRBJ2-3; the D gene is possibly TRBD1 (5 bases). Sequencing used CD4+ T cells from PBMCs cultured with HCoV-NL63 spike peptides, obtained before COVID-19 vaccination. This TCR was recovered from a human donor who had a prior SARS-CoV-2 infection. In nucleotides, the CDR3 is TGTGCCAGCACCCAGGGCGACGGTAGCACAGATACGCAGTATTTT. Translation: CASTQGDGSTDTQYF. Full variable domain (outside the CDR3, taken from reference TRBV9 and TRBJ2-3): DSGVTQTPKHLITATGQRVTLRCSPRSGDLSVYWYQQSLDQGLQFLIQYYNGEERAKGNILERFSAQQFPDLHSELNLSSLELGDSALYFCASTQGDGSTDTQYFGPGTRLTVL.